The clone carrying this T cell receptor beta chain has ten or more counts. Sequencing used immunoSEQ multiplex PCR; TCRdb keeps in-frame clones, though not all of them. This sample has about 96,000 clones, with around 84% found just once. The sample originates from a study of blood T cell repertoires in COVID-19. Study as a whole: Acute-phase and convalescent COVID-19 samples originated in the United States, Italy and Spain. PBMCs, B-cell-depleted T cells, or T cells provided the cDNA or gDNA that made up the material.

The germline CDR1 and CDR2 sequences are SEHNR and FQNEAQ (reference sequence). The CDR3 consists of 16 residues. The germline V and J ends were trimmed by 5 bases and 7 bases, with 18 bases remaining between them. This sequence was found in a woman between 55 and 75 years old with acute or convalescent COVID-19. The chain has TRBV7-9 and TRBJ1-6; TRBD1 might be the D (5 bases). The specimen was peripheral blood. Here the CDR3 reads CASSPPGPWGNSPLHF. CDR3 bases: TGTGCCAGCAGCCCTCCGGGCCCTTGGGGCAATTCACCCCTCCACTTT.